One and the same sample provided the 29 T cell receptor beta chains below, sequenced in a study of T cell responses to AZD1222 COVID-19 vaccine. Assay: immunoSEQ multiplex PCR; the TCRdb copy retains only in-frame clones and omits some. The sample includes over 70,000 clones, approximately 90% of them seen just once. The sample was peripheral blood, taken 28 days after the second AZD1222 dose. The source of these receptors is an adult who received the AZD1222 COVID-19 vaccine.

The V and J genes are TRBV6-1 and TRBJ1-4; D is unclear. Germline V gives CDR1 MNHNS, CDR2 SASEGT. This CDR3 contains 12 residues. The CDR3 nucleotides are TGTATCGCCCGGGGAAATGGTGAAAAACTGTTTTTT. This encodes CIARGNGEKLFF.

The chain uses TRBV10-3 and TRBJ2-1; TRBD1 or TRBD2 may be the D gene (5 bases each). The CDR3 length is 17 residues. Germline V CDR1 and CDR2: ENHRY, SYGVKD. V was shortened by 2 bases and J by 7 bases, with 21 bases between the two germline ends. Here the CDR3 DNA reads TGTGCCATCAGTGAGCCTATCAGGGCTAGCCGACTTAATGAGCAGTTCTTC. This sequence encodes CAISEPIRASRLNEQFF.

The chain links TRBV5-1 to TRBJ1-4; D might be TRBD1 (6 bases). The CDR3 has 16 amino acids. V lost 0 bases and J lost 3, with 12 bases in between. The germline V gene has CDR1 SGHRS and CDR2 YFSETQ. The CDR3 reads CASSLGAGTSNEKLFF. The CDR3 DNA reads as TGCGCCAGCAGCTTGGGAGCCGGGACATCTAATGAAAAACTGTTTTTT.

CDR3: CASSPREGGEKLFF. The CDR3 nucleotides read TGCGCCAGCAGCCCCCGGGAGGGCGGTGAAAAACTGTTTTTT. This chain connects TRBV5-1 to TRBJ1-4; D gene ambiguous. This CDR3 has 14 amino acids. The V end lost 4 bases, the J end lost 7 bases, and 14 bases lay between the germline ends. Per the germline V gene, CDR1 is SGHRS and CDR2 is YFSETQ.

This clone was seen a single time. The chain links TRBV6-5 to TRBJ2-2; D not resolved. The CDR3 spans 16 residues. Trimming pared 2 bases from V and 1 base from J, leaving 11 bases between. Per germline, CDR1 MNHEY and CDR2 SVGAGI. CDR3: CASSYARWGNTGELFF. The CDR3 nucleotides are TGTGCCAGCAGTTACGCTCGATGGGGGAACACCGGGGAGCTGTTTTTT.

With respect to this clone: One junction end does not reproduce the germline sequence, and a read error may be involved. The chain is built from TRBV4-2 and TRBJ2-7; perhaps D is TRBD1 or TRBD2 (5 bases each). Germline V gene data show CDR1 as LGHNA and CDR2 as YNFKEQ. The CDR3 is made up of 8 amino acids. CDR3 DNA: TGTGCCAGCAATACAGGAGGCTTC. Its translation is CASNTGGF.

V and J are TRBV19 and TRBJ2-7; 10 bases align to TRBD1. CDR1 and CDR2 (germline): LNHDA, SQIVND (reference sequence). The junction had 5 bases not matched to a gene; V was cut back by 6 bases and J by 6 bases. The CDR3 spans 13 residues. CDR3 DNA: TGTGCCAGTAGCCGGGACAGGGGTCCCGAGCAGTACTTC. It translates to CASSRDRGPEQYF.

The V gene is TRBV5-1, the J gene TRBJ1-2, with 9 positions matching TRBD1. Germline CDR1 SGHRS, CDR2 YFSETQ. The CDR3 extends over 17 amino acids. After removal of 3 bases from V and 2 bases from J, the junction contained 11 bases not matched to a gene. CDR3 residues: CASSYGTGLGGNYGYTF. For the CDR3, the DNA is TGCGCCAGCAGCTACGGGACAGGGTTAGGAGGGAACTATGGCTACACCTTC.

The chain joins TRBV13 to TRBJ1-5; D call uncertain. With 2 bases removed from V and 4 bases from J, the gap between germline ends came to 0 bases. Germline assignment: CDR1 PRHDT and CDR2 FYEKMQ (reference sequence). The CDR3 has 11 residues. In nucleotides, the CDR3 is TGTGCCAGCAGCTTAAATCAGCCCCAGCATTTT. As protein: CASSLNQPQHF.

The chain has TRBV27 and TRBJ2-1, with 10 bases fitting TRBD2. V dropped 5 bases and J dropped 5; count of bases not matched to a gene: 12. Germline-derived CDR1 and CDR2 are MNHEY and SMNVEV (reference sequence). The length of the CDR3 is 17 residues. The CDR3 loop reads CASSPQTSGPRDNEQFF. The DNA for the CDR3 is TGTGCCAGCAGTCCCCAGACTAGCGGGCCCCGTGACAATGAGCAGTTCTTC.

V usage is TRBV6-5 and J usage is TRBJ1-2; D perhaps matches TRBD1 (6 bases). Trimming removed 6 bases from V and 8 bases from J, with 16 bases in between. The CDR3 contains 13 residues. Germline lookup yields CDR1 MNHEY and CDR2 SVGAGI. This chain's CDR3 is CASSLRGARGYTF. The CDR3 bases are TGTGCCAGCAGCCTCAGGGGTGCACGAGGCTACACCTTC.

V gene TRBV7-5 combines with J gene TRBJ2-7; the D segment call TRBD1 is taken from the table without a DNA check. TRBV7-5 is deemed a pseudogene. There are 17 residues in the CDR3. The CDR3 sequence is CARSTLATRDRGCEQYV. In DNA form, the CDR3 reads TGTGCCAGAAGCACGCTCGCTACCCGGGACAGGGGTTGTGAGCAGTACGTC.

The chain employs TRBV7-2 and TRBJ2-3; D is unresolved. Germline V gene sequence: CDR1 SGHTA, CDR2 FQGNSA. The CDR3 has 12 amino acids. Trimming removed 4 bases at V and 4 bases at J, with 6 bases between. CDR3 sequence (DNA): TGTGCCAGCAGCTACCGAGCAGATACGCAGTATTTT. It translates to CASSYRADTQYF. Complete variable domain (other parts from reference TRBV7-2 and TRBJ2-3): GAGVSQSPSNKVTEKGKDVELRCDPISGHTALYWYRQSLGQGLEFLIYFQGNSAPDKSGLPSDRFSAERTGGSVSTLTIQRTQQEDSAVYLCASSYRADTQYFGPGTRLTVL.

The rearrangement links TRBV6-6 to TRBJ2-7, with a weak D call TRBD1 (6 bases). Germline assignment: CDR1 MNHNY and CDR2 SVGAGI (reference sequence). This CDR3 is built from 14 residues. Trimming cost V 5 bases and J 4 bases, with 15 bases left between them. The CDR3 coding sequence is TGTGCCAGCAGTCCCGCAGGGGTTCTATACGAGCAGTACTTC. Translated: CASSPAGVLYEQYF.

This clone was observed a single time. The chain uses TRBV1 and TRBJ2-7; the table names TRBD1, a call not compared with the DNA. TRBV1 is classified as a pseudogene. This CDR3 spans 15 amino acids. CDR3 loop: CTSSQGPGRAREQYV. The CDR3 DNA sequence: TGCACCAGCAGCCAAGGCCCTGGCAGGGCGCGGGAGCAGTACGTC.

The chain has TRBV7-2 and TRBJ1-1, with a weak D call TRBD1 (5 bases). This CDR3 has 14 residues. V gave up 6 bases and J gave up 0 bases, with 11 bases separating them. From germline, CDR1 is SGHTA and CDR2 FQGNSA. The CDR3 nucleotides read TGTGCCAGCAGTTGGGACGGGGTGAACACTGAAGCTTTCTTT. This gives the protein CASSWDGVNTEAFF.

The rearrangement links TRBV30 to TRBJ1-5; D is ambiguous. This CDR3 region has 13 residues. Germline V gene lookup returns CDR1 GTSNPN and CDR2 SVGIG (reference sequence). Trimming took 0 bases from V and 4 from J, leaving 7 bases between them. The CDR3 DNA sequence: TGTGCCTGGAGTGTACTACCGAATCAGCCCCAGCATTTT. Residues: CAWSVLPNQPQHF.

J is TRBJ1-2 and V is TRBV19; TRBD1 matches 7 bases. The CDR3 is made up of 14 amino acids. V gave up 5 bases and J gave up 4 bases; unmatched junction bases: 7. Looked up from germline, CDR1 is LNHDA and CDR2 is SQIVND (reference sequence). CDR3 sequence (DNA): TGTGCCAGTAGTCTACCCGGGACAGCCTATGGCTACACCTTC. This translates into CASSLPGTAYGYTF.

The rearrangement links TRBV28 to TRBJ2-7; D unresolved. The ends were cut back, 1 base at V and 4 bases at J, with 8 bases in the middle. The germline V gene has CDR1 MDHEN and CDR2 SYDVKM. There are 13 residues in the CDR3. The CDR3 nucleotides read TGTGCCAGCAGTTTATATCAGGCGTACGAGCAGTACTTC. The encoded protein is CASSLYQAYEQYF.

Written as DNA, the CDR3 is TGTGCCAGCAGCGTAGTTGGCAGGGATCAAGAGACCCAGTACTTC. Protein product: CASSVVGRDQETQYF. This chain links TRBV9 with TRBJ2-5; possible D gene TRBD1, 5 bases. The ends were cut back, 0 bases at V and 2 bases at J, with 11 bases in the middle. Germline CDR1 and CDR2: SGDLS and YYNGEE. CDR3 length equals 15 residues.

The chain carries TRBV4-2 and TRBJ2-3, with no clear D. Germline CDR1 reads LGHNA; CDR2 reads YNFKEQ. Trimming shortened V by 0 bases and J by 2 bases, and 15 bases separated the two germline ends. The CDR3 loop spans 17 amino acids. This chain's CDR3 is CASSQDPFPPNTDTQYF. CDR3 bases: TGTGCCAGCAGCCAAGATCCTTTCCCCCCAAACACAGATACGCAGTATTTT.

The chain employs TRBV19 and TRBJ1-2, with a possible D match to TRBD1 (5 bases). The V gene's germline CDR1 is LNHDA and CDR2 SQIVND (reference sequence). The CDR3 runs to 14 residues. Trimming removed 2 bases from V and 7 bases from J, with 14 bases in between. CDR3 loop: CASSIPGGSGGYTF. The CDR3 bases are TGTGCCAGTAGTATACCGGGGGGATCGGGTGGCTACACCTTC. Using reference TRBV19 and TRBJ1-2 for the parts outside the CDR3, the full variable domain is DGGITQSPKYLFRKEGQNVTLSCEQNLNHDAMYWYRQDPGQGLRLIYYSQIVNDFQKGDIAEGYSVSREKKESFPLTVTSAQKNPTAFYLCASSIPGGSGGYTFGSGTRLTVV.

This sequence joins TRBV21-1 and TRBJ2-3; TRBD2, as called in the table, went unchecked against the DNA. TRBV21-1 is reported as a pseudogene. The CDR3 contains 13 residues. CDR3 in DNA: TGTGCCAGGGGCGGGGGGTGCACAGATACGCAGTATTTT. The encoded protein is CARGGGCTDTQYF.

J is TRBJ2-3 and V is TRBV10-2; D is unclear. The CDR3 is 13 amino acids. The germline gives CDR1 WSHSY, CDR2 SAAADI. V lost 7 bases, J lost 0 bases, and 8 bases lay in between. This CDR3 reads CASTPWSTDTQYF. CDR3 sequence (DNA): TGCGCCAGCACGCCCTGGAGCACAGATACGCAGTATTTT.

This chain links TRBV19 with TRBJ1-2; a possible D gene is TRBD1 (5 bases). Trimming took 3 bases from V and 6 from J, leaving 14 bases between them. The CDR3 totals 14 residues. Germline-derived CDR1 and CDR2 are LNHDA and SQIVND (reference sequence). The CDR3 sequence: CASSIPGLKHGYTF. CDR3 bases: TGTGCCAGTAGTATTCCGGGACTGAAACATGGCTACACCTTC.

This rearrangement joins TRBV6-2 or TRBV6-3 to TRBJ2-1; D gene ambiguous. The V gene's germline CDR1 is MNHEY and CDR2 SVGEGT. CDR3 size: 12 residues. V lost 2 bases and J 8 bases, leaving 7 bases between the germline ends. The CDR3 region is CASSYASDEQFF. The CDR3 bases are TGTGCCAGCAGTTACGCCAGTGATGAGCAGTTCTTC.

The rearrangement uses TRBV5-1 and TRBJ2-3, with D possibly being TRBD1 or TRBD2 (5 bases each). CDR3 length: 17 residues. Deletions cut 0 bases from V and 1 base from J, with 15 bases between. Germline loops: CDR1 SGHRS, CDR2 YFSETQ. CDR3 sequence (DNA): TGCGCCAGCAGCTTGGCGCGTACCGGGACGGGCACAGATACGCAGTATTTT. This sequence encodes CASSLARTGTGTDTQYF.

The chain links TRBV5-6 to TRBJ2-5, with D possibly TRBD1 on 5 matching bases. The germline V gene has CDR1 SGHDT and CDR2 YYEEEE. The CDR3 has 14 amino acids. The V end lost 2 bases, the J end lost 1 base, and 9 bases lay between the germline ends. Here the CDR3 DNA reads TGTGCCAGCAGCTTTGGGGCGGTCCAAGAGACCCAGTACTTC. This codes for CASSFGAVQETQYF.

The chain combines TRBV3-1 (or the pseudogene TRBV3-2) with TRBJ2-3, with a weak D call TRBD2 (6 bases). Trimming took off 6 bases at V and 0 bases at J, with 19 bases between the two ends. This CDR3 region has 17 residues. Germline loops: CDR1 LGHDT, CDR2 YNNKEL (reference sequence). Here the CDR3 reads CASSPRDGGLSTDTQYF. CDR3 nucleotide sequence: TGTGCCAGCAGTCCCAGAGACGGGGGTTTGAGCACAGATACGCAGTATTTT.